The 14 T cell receptor beta chains listed next were all sequenced from one sample in a study of human versus mouse CDR3 diversity and MHC coevolution. Method: immunoSEQ multiplex PCR; TCRdb's copy keeps in-frame clones and lacks some. There are over 60,000 clones in the sample; under 95% occur only once, and more than 0.13% lies in the top ten. The specimen sequenced was naive CD4+ T cells from blood. Indicated subset: CD45RO-negative CD62L-positive naive CD4 T cells. Receptors originate from a person aged 30-70 years in good health.

This chain uses TRBV29-1 with TRBJ2-2; TRBD1 matches 9 bases. In germline, CDR1 is SQVTM, CDR2 ANQGSEA. There are 15 residues in the CDR3. With 8 bases clipped from V and 6 bases from J, the junction kept 13 bases outside the gene matches. CDR3 coding DNA: TGCAGCCCCGCGGGTGACAGGGGGGGCCCCGGGGAGCTGTTTTTT. Translating gives CSPAGDRGGPGELFF.

The chain combines TRBV7-6 with TRBJ2-5; TRBD2 is a possible D gene (6 bases). The V end was cut by 2 bases, the J end by 4 bases, with 20 bases between. The CDR3 is made up of 17 amino acids. Germline V lookup: CDR1 SGHVS, CDR2 FNYEAQ. The CDR3 is CASSLSSFRGEGETQYF. The CDR3 DNA reads as TGTGCCAGCAGCTTAAGCAGTTTCCGCGGGGAAGGAGAGACCCAGTACTTC.

The chain recombines TRBV7-9 with TRBJ2-7; 9 nucleotides match TRBD2. Germline V gene data show CDR1 as SEHNR and CDR2 as FQNEAQ (reference sequence). CDR3 size: 15 residues. V gave up 3 bases and J gave up 3 bases; unmatched junction bases: 6. CDR3 sequence: CASSLGSGRVYEQYF. The CDR3 nucleotides read TGTGCCAGCAGCTTGGGTAGCGGGAGAGTCTACGAGCAGTACTTC. Drawing the rest from reference TRBV7-9 and TRBJ2-7, the complete variable domain is DTGVSQNPRHKITKRGQNVTFRCDPISEHNRLYWYRQTLGQGPEFLTYFQNEAQLEKSRLLSDRFSAERPKGSFSTLEIQRTEQGDSAMYLCASSLGSGRVYEQYFGPGTRLTVT.

J is TRBJ2-5 and V is TRBV2, with D uncertain. The DNA end favors TRBJ2-7, so the J call may be wrong. CDR3 length: 12 residues. Per the germline V gene, CDR1 is SNHLY and CDR2 is FYNNEI. The CDR3 bases are TGTGCCAGCAGGAGCAACGCCTACGAGCAGTACTTC. This codes for CASRSNAYEQYF.

V is TRBV28 and J is TRBJ1-5; D may be TRBD1 (5 bases). Germline values: CDR1 MDHEN, CDR2 SYDVKM. CDR3 length equals 15 residues. Trimming cost V 7 bases and J 3 bases, with 16 bases left between them. The CDR3 loop reads CASTRQFLINQPQHF. The CDR3 DNA reads as TGTGCCAGCACCCGACAGTTTCTCATCAATCAGCCCCAGCATTTT.

The chain carries TRBV6-5 and TRBJ1-1; D not resolved. V lost 2 bases and J 0 bases, leaving 7 bases between the germline ends. This CDR3 has 14 residues. Germline CDR1 reads MNHEY; CDR2 reads SVGAGI. The CDR3 DNA is TGTGCCAGCAGTTACAACAGATTGAACACTGAAGCTTTCTTT. Translated: CASSYNRLNTEAFF.

The chain combines TRBV2 with TRBJ1-6; no firm D call. Germline loops: CDR1 SNHLY, CDR2 FYNNEI. The V end lost 6 bases, the J end lost 7 bases, and 16 bases lay between the germline ends. This CDR3 region has 15 residues. CDR3 DNA sequence: TGTGCCAGCAGGTCTTGGACGGGAGAGAATTCACCCCTCCACTTT. It yields the protein CASRSWTGENSPLHF.

The gene calls are TRBV5-1 and TRBJ1-1, with 11 bases identical to TRBD1. In germline, CDR1 is SGHRS, CDR2 YFSETQ. The ends lost 1 base at V and 1 base at J; junction bases unmatched: 6. The CDR3 runs to 17 residues. CDR3 protein: CASSLSRTGGRNTEAFF. The CDR3 DNA is TGCGCCAGCAGCTTGTCTCGGACAGGGGGCAGGAACACTGAAGCTTTCTTT.

The rearrangement uses TRBV25-1 and TRBJ2-1, with D possibly matching TRBD1 (6 bases). The V and J ends lost 2 bases and 12 bases respectively, with 8 bases between them. This CDR3 is built from 11 residues. The V gene's germline CDR1 is MGHDK and CDR2 SYGVNS. In DNA form, the CDR3 reads TGTGCCAGCAGTGAAGGGGGCGGGCAGTTCTTC. Protein: CASSEGGGQFF.

This clone was counted only a few times. The chain carries TRBV14 and TRBJ1-4; D is possibly TRBD1 (5 bases). Germline loops: CDR1 SGHDN, CDR2 FVKESK. The V end lost 4 bases, the J end lost 8 bases, and 11 bases lay between the germline ends. This CDR3 comprises 13 residues. The CDR3 sequence is CASSRQMQEKLFF. CDR3 nucleotides: TGTGCCAGCAGCCGACAGATGCAGGAAAAACTGTTTTTT.

The chain links TRBV6-6 to TRBJ1-5, with TRBD1 matching over 11 bases. The CDR3 sequence is 16 residues long. V lost 6 bases, J lost 6 bases, and 10 bases stayed unmatched. CDR1 is MNHNY, CDR2 SVGAGI, per germline (reference sequence). CDR3 loop: CASRSLDRGLGQPQHF. CDR3 in DNA: TGTGCCAGCAGATCGCTGGACAGGGGGCTGGGTCAGCCCCAGCATTTT.

The rearrangement joins TRBV6-1 to TRBJ1-1; a possible D gene is TRBD1 (6 bases). V was cut by 4 bases and J by 3 bases, with 9 bases left in between. The CDR3 totals 13 residues. Germline V CDR1 and CDR2: MNHNS, SASEGT. CDR3: CASSGQVYTEAFF. The CDR3 DNA follows: TGTGCCAGCAGTGGACAGGTCTACACTGAAGCTTTCTTT.

The rearrangement links TRBV2 to TRBJ1-1; TRBD1 matches at 7 bases. V was pared by 7 bases and J by 5 bases, with 7 bases of the junction left unmatched. Germline assignment: CDR1 SNHLY and CDR2 FYNNEI. The CDR3 consists of 13 residues. CDR3 sequence: CASKRPGGTEAFF. CDR3 nucleotides: TGTGCCAGCAAAAGACCAGGGGGAACTGAAGCTTTCTTT.

The chain links TRBV6-6 to TRBJ2-1, with 9 bases fitting TRBD2. This CDR3 comprises 15 residues. Germline V gene data show CDR1 as MNHNY and CDR2 as SVGAGI (reference sequence). J gave up 6 bases and V 6 bases, and 9 bases lay outside the gene matches. CDR3 sequence (DNA): TGTGCCAGCAGGAGTAGCGGGAGCCCCTCCAATGAGCAGTTCTTC. This translates into CASRSSGSPSNEQFF.